There are a few counts of the clone carrying this T cell receptor beta chain. Its antigen is undetermined. Amplification used 60 Vbeta primers and 13 Jbeta primers. Sequencing was performed with immunoSEQ multiplex PCR; in TCRdb, only in-frame clones are kept and a portion is missing. The sample lists 170,000 or so clones, over 70% seen once, with 1.4% to 1.5% in the top ten. The sample originates from a study of cytomegalovirus exposure and HLA in healthy donors. Study conclusions and caveats: One variant, a missense change in DCLRE1C, was linked in a later analysis to TCR beta V- and J-gene trimming. Researchers counted 164 TCR beta chains as cytomegalovirus-associated. Sequencing likely produced, as an artifact, a cluster of highly shared sequence variants. Several top significant clusters appeared, in a later analysis, to be linked to common viral pathogens.

CDR3 length equals 16 residues. V was clipped by 5 bases and J by 1 base; unmatched bases: 2. Germline V gene data show CDR1 as SSHAT and CDR2 as FNYEAQ (reference sequence). The sequence was obtained from a woman between 25 and 40 years old in good health and CMV-seropositive. The rearrangement joins TRBV7-7 to TRBJ2-2; TRBD2 matches 12 bases. The sequenced sample consisted of PBMCs. CDR3 sequence reads: CASSRLAGVNTGELFF. CDR3 in DNA: TGTGCCAGCAGCCGACTAGCGGGAGTGAACACCGGGGAGCTGTTTTTT. Using reference TRBV7-7 and TRBJ2-2 for the parts outside the CDR3, the full variable domain is GAGVSQSPRYKVTKRGQDVTLRCDPISSHATLYWYQQALGQGPEFLTYFNYEAQPDKSGLPSDRFSAERPEGSISTLTIQRTEQRDSAMYRCASSRLAGVNTGELFFGEGSRLTVL.